This is a list of T cell receptor beta chains from one sample in a study of human T cells and chemical hapten exposure. TCRdb itself ran the RACE reads through MiXCR, one entry per CDR3 protein. The table shows 50,000 to 65,000 distinct CDR3 sequences, with around 7% occurring only once. The starting material was whole blood, obtained in connection with sensitization to the hapten diphenylcyclopropenone (DPC). These receptors were obtained from a woman in her 30s with alopecia areata. Some clones in this sample may be carry-over from other donors' samples. Each CDR3 is given with its conserved first and last residue. Each record gives: clone size, J gene, V gene, D gene, CDR3 protein, CDR3 DNA. A D gene is named only where the DNA matches it firmly. The size of a clone is reported for some rows only, either as once, few or many, or as a class for expanded clones.

many | TRBJ1-1 | TRBV15 | - | CATSRAPQGLRQRNTEAFF | TGTGCCACCAGCAGAGCCCCCCAGGGCCTCCGCCAGAGGAACACTGAAGCTTTCTTT
- | TRBJ1-2 | TRBV19 | TRBD1 | CASTPGTGNGLLYGYTF | TGTGCCAGTACCCCCGGGACAGGGAACGGCTTGCTCTATGGCTACACCTTC
many | TRBJ1-1 | TRBV6-5 | - | CASRPPWGRTTEAFF | TGTGCCAGCAGGCCGCCTTGGGGACGGACCACTGAAGCTTTCTTT
- | TRBJ2-5 | TRBV4-1 | - | CASKPGVGPLGGETQYF | TGCGCCAGCAAGCCTGGAGTGGGTCCTCTAGGTGGAGAGACCCAGTACTTC
few | TRBJ2-7 | TRBV30 | - | CAWKDSIEQYF | TGTGCCTGGAAGGACTCTATCGAGCAGTACTTC
many | TRBJ1-1 | TRBV25-1 | - | CASSEFRGSTEAFF | TGTGCCAGCAGTGAATTTCGGGGAAGCACTGAAGCTTTCTTT
many | TRBJ1-1 | TRBV12-3/TRBV12-4 | TRBD1 | CASSLGTGGGTEAFF | TGTGCCAGCAGTCTCGGAACAGGGGGAGGTACTGAAGCTTTCTTT
- | TRBJ2-5 | TRBV7-8 | - | CASSSQHLGGETQYF | TGTGCCAGCAGCTCACAACACCTTGGGGGAGAGACCCAGTACTTC
many | TRBJ2-5 | TRBV7-7 | - | CASSLAPGVQETQYF | TGTGCCAGCAGCTTGGCCCCTGGTGTTCAAGAGACCCAGTACTTC
many | TRBJ2-1 | TRBV20-1 | - | CSVRGLYNEQFF | TGCAGTGTGCGAGGCCTCTACAATGAGCAGTTCTTC
many | TRBJ1-5 | TRBV6-1 | - | CASSVQDNQPQHF | TGTGCCAGCAGTGTACAGGACAATCAGCCCCAGCATTTT
many | TRBJ2-7 | TRBV5-1 | - | CASSFMQGIDEQYF | TGCGCCAGCAGCTTCATGCAGGGGATCGACGAGCAGTACTTC
many | TRBJ2-6 | TRBV7-9 | - | CASSSTGANVLTF | TGTGCCAGCAGCTCAACTGGGGCCAACGTCCTGACTTTC
- | TRBJ2-5 | TRBV29-1 | - | CSVSAVETQYF | TGCAGCGTTTCAGCGGTGGAGACCCAGTACTTC
many | TRBJ2-6 | TRBV7-8 | - | CASSSFTAGSLRGANVLTF | TGTGCCAGCAGCTCCTTCACGGCAGGGTCCTTGCGGGGGGCCAACGTCCTGACTTTC
few | TRBJ2-1 | TRBV7-9 | - | CASSLGRVVGTYNEQFF | TGTGCCAGCAGCTTAGGGAGGGTCGTCGGGACCTACAATGAGCAGTTCTTC